This passage covers 26 T cell receptor beta chains from one sample sequenced in a study of circulating CD8 cells and anti-PD-1 response in melanoma. The QIAseq Immune Repertoire TCR panel built the libraries from around 15 ng of total RNA. TCRdb used MiXCR to reprocess the reads, holding one entry per CDR3 protein. Of under 750 distinct CDR3 sequences detected, roughly 9.2% appear once; the ten largest clones hold approximately 29%. Four subsets defined by PD-1 and/or TIGIT were sorted from live CD3+CD8+TCRalphabeta+ cells. The sequencing used CD8+ T cells from PBMCs, collected at baseline or after one month of anti-PD-1 therapy (not recorded which). The receptors were gathered from a human donor with melanoma.

Turning to this clonotype: Just one base apart from a much larger clone, this may be a read error. This chain joins TRBV29-1 and TRBJ1-2; TRBD1 is a possible D gene (6 bases). With 7 bases removed from V and 6 bases from J, the gap between germline ends came to 15 bases. The CDR3 spans 12 residues. Germline CDR1 and CDR2: SQVTM and ANQGSEA. The CDR3 DNA reads TGCAGCGATATGACAGGCAACGATGGCTACACCTTC. Protein: CSDMTGNDGYTF.

This clonotype is deemed large. The chain recombines TRBV14 with TRBJ2-7; 9 bases line up with TRBD1. V was pared by 0 bases and J by 7 bases, with 13 bases of the junction left unmatched. Germline loops: CDR1 SGHDN, CDR2 FVKESK. The CDR3 covers 17 residues. CDR3 sequence reads: CASSQEYSTGGFREQYF. For the CDR3, the DNA is TGTGCCAGCAGCCAAGAATACTCGACAGGGGGATTTCGAGAGCAGTACTTC.

This clonotype rates as medium-sized. The CDR3 sequence: CASSLLSGLSYEQYF. In DNA, the CDR3 is TGTGCCAGCAGTTTATTGTCAGGGCTCTCCTACGAGCAGTACTTC. V gene TRBV27 combines with J gene TRBJ2-7; tentatively, D is TRBD1 (5 bases). CDR3 length equals 15 residues. In germline, CDR1 is MNHEY, CDR2 SMNVEV (reference sequence). V lost 1 base and J 0 bases, leaving 10 bases between the germline ends.

This clonotype was detected a few times. Possible read error: a much larger clone is one base away. The chain combines TRBV7-9 with TRBJ2-4; 8 bases line up with TRBD1. The V segment lost 1 base and the J segment 4 bases; nucleotides outside the gene matches: 6. CDR1 is SEHNR and CDR2 is FQNEAQ in the germline V gene (reference sequence). The CDR3 runs 16 residues. CDR3 in DNA: TGTGCCAGCAGCTTAGGGACAGGGCTGGGAAAAAACATTCAGTACTTC. This translates into CASSLGTGLGKNIQYF.

The V and J genes are TRBV6-5 and TRBJ2-5; 7 bases are a match to TRBD2. CDR1 is MNHEY and CDR2 is SVGAGI in the germline V gene. There are 14 residues in the CDR3. V lost 5 bases to trimming and J lost 4 bases; unmatched junction nucleotides: 7. The CDR3 nucleotides read TGTGCCAGCAGTCCCGGGGGGAAGGGAGAGACCCAGTACTTC. It translates to CASSPGGKGETQYF.

Relative to its sample, this clonotype is medium-sized. The chain couples TRBV28 to TRBJ2-1; D not resolved. V gave up 5 bases and J gave up 7 bases, with 15 bases separating them. This CDR3 region has 14 residues. Germline loops: CDR1 MDHEN, CDR2 SYDVKM. The DNA of the CDR3 is TGTGCCAGCAGTCTGGGATCCTACCGGAATGAGCAGTTCTTC. It encodes CASSLGSYRNEQFF.

By its share, this clonotype is medium-sized (0.01 to 0.1%). V gene TRBV25-1 combines with J gene TRBJ1-1; D possibly corresponds to TRBD1 (5 bases). V was shortened by 5 bases and J by 4 bases, with 14 bases between the two germline ends. Germline CDR1 is MGHDK and CDR2 is SYGVNS. The CDR3 is 14 amino acids. In nucleotides, the CDR3 is TGTGCCAGCAGTCCAAAAACTGGGGGCACTGAAGCTTTCTTT. It is translated as CASSPKTGGTEAFF.

In its sample, this clonotype was seen a few times. Given a much more abundant clone one base away, this may be a read error. The chain is built from TRBV28 and TRBJ2-7, with TRBD1 identical over 7 bases. Germline V gene sequence: CDR1 MDHEN, CDR2 SYDVKM. The junction had 13 bases not matched to a gene; V was cut back by 5 bases and J by 0 bases. CDR3 size: 17 residues. CDR3 sequence: CASSLGPGQRSSYEQYF. The CDR3 DNA sequence: TGTGCCAGCAGTCTCGGGCCGGGACAGAGGAGCTCCTACGAGCAGTACTTC.

By frequency in the sample, this clonotype is medium-sized. The rearrangement links TRBV27 to TRBJ2-7; TRBD2 aligns across 7 bases. The CDR3 runs 21 residues. Per germline, CDR1 MNHEY and CDR2 SMNVEV (reference sequence). With V trimmed by 3 bases and J by 2 bases, 25 bases remained unmatched. CDR3 sequence (DNA): TGTGCCAGCAGTTTCTTTGTGCCGGTCGCCGGGGGGTATGGTAATCCCTACGAGCAGTACTTC. As protein: CASSFFVPVAGGYGNPYEQYF.

With regard to this clonotype: A clone one base away is much larger, so this may be a read error. The chain carries TRBV6-5 and TRBJ2-5, with a weak D call TRBD2 (6 bases). V was clipped by 4 bases and J by 4 bases, with 16 bases between them. The CDR3 is 15 residues long. The germline V gene has CDR1 MNHEY and CDR2 SVGAGI. The CDR3 sequence: CASSCSSGGAETQYF. The CDR3 nucleotides read TGTGCCAGCAGTTGCTCGTCTGGCGGGGCAGAGACCCAGTACTTC.

Sample share makes this clonotype large. The chain combines TRBV16 with TRBJ2-7; D might be TRBD1 or TRBD2, each matching 6 bases. The CDR3 runs 14 residues. From germline, CDR1 is KGHSY and CDR2 FQNENV. V was pared by 3 bases and J by 5 bases, with 14 bases between. In nucleotides, the CDR3 is TGTGCCAGCAGCCAGGTCATGGGGGGCCACGAGCAGTACTTC. Protein: CASSQVMGGHEQYF.

This clonotype is deemed large (0.1 to 1%). V usage is TRBV5-4 and J usage is TRBJ2-7; maybe TRBD2 (6 bases). Trimming stripped 2 bases from V and 4 bases from J, with 13 bases between. The CDR3 has 14 residues. Germline V CDR1 and CDR2: SGHNT, YYREEE (reference sequence). The CDR3 spells CASSFTGTPYEQYF. CDR3 DNA: TGTGCCAGCAGCTTCACCGGGACTCCGTACGAGCAGTACTTC.

This clonotype is termed large. The CDR3 protein is CASSEIRKVAGDTGELFF. The DNA of the CDR3 is TGTGCCAGCAGTGAAATTCGTAAGGTAGCGGGGGACACCGGGGAGCTGTTTTTT. The chain is built from TRBV25-1 and TRBJ2-2, with 9 positions matching TRBD2. V shed 2 bases, J shed 3 bases, and the junction held 10 bases outside the gene matches. The V gene's germline CDR1 is MGHDK and CDR2 SYGVNS. This CDR3 has 18 amino acids.

Concerning this clonotype itself: A much larger clone differs by one base, so this may be a read error. The chain has TRBV7-2 and TRBJ2-5, with 7 positions matching TRBD1. The V and J ends lost 8 bases and 5 bases, in that order; junction bases with no gene match: 11. The CDR3 extends over 14 amino acids. Germline V lookup: CDR1 SGHTA, CDR2 FQGNSA. The CDR3 reads CASGGRGSWETQYF. CDR3 sequence (DNA): TGTGCCAGCGGCGGCAGGGGGTCCTGGGAGACCCAGTACTTC.

This clonotype is large within its sample. The DNA of the CDR3 is TGTGCCAGCAGTTTATTGGCGGCTAATAGCAATCAGCCCCAGCATTTT. This sequence encodes CASSLLAANSNQPQHF. This rearrangement joins TRBV27 to TRBJ1-5, with D uncertain. In germline, CDR1 is MNHEY, CDR2 SMNVEV (reference sequence). The CDR3 is 16 residues long. Trimming removed 1 base from V and 0 bases from J, with 10 bases in between.

By sample fraction, this clonotype is large (0.1 to 1%). The CDR3 DNA is TGCAGCGTTCTCACCGGGGAGCTGTTTTTT. Amino acid sequence: CSVLTGELFF. This rearrangement joins TRBV29-1 to TRBJ2-2, with no clear D. Germline V gene sequence: CDR1 SQVTM, CDR2 ANQGSEA. V was shortened by 5 bases and J by 4 bases, with 2 bases between the two germline ends. The length of the CDR3 is 10 residues.

By its share, this clonotype is medium-sized. The V gene is TRBV2, the J gene TRBJ2-7; D remains ambiguous. Germline CDR1 SNHLY, CDR2 FYNNEI. The V gene lost 3 bases and the J gene lost 5 bases, with 11 bases spanning the gap. The CDR3 spans 13 residues. CDR3 in DNA: TGTGCCAGCAGTGACTCGGTGGCGGACGAGCAGTACTTC. Encoded protein: CASSDSVADEQYF.

Within the sample, this clonotype is large (0.1 to 1%). This chain links TRBV28 with TRBJ2-7, with 7 nucleotides matching TRBD1. Per the germline V gene, CDR1 is MDHEN and CDR2 is SYDVKM. The CDR3 runs to 17 residues. With 3 bases clipped from V and 0 bases from J, the junction kept 11 bases outside the gene matches. The CDR3: CASSFGPGQRSSYEQYF. Here the CDR3 DNA reads TGTGCCAGCAGTTTCGGGCCGGGACAGAGGAGCTCCTACGAGCAGTACTTC.

This clonotype was seen a few times. The rearrangement joins TRBV12-3 or TRBV12-4 to TRBJ2-7; tentatively, D is TRBD2 (7 bases). V lost 7 bases and J lost 5, with 12 bases in between. This CDR3 has 12 residues. The CDR3 nucleotides read TGTGCCAGCACCGCGGGGGCGGACGAGCAGTACTTC. Protein product: CASTAGADEQYF.

This clonotype was observed a single time. The V and J genes are TRBV2 and TRBJ2-1, with 12 bases matching TRBD2. The J call is uncertain, as TRBJ2-7 better fits the DNA end. Germline V gene data show CDR1 as SNHLY and CDR2 as FYNNEI. The CDR3 runs 16 residues. CDR3 sequence reads: CAYKGTSGRTYDEQYF. The CDR3 region has the DNA TGTGCCTATAAAGGGACTAGCGGGCGAACCTACGATGAGCAGTACTTC.

This clonotype is classed as medium-sized (0.01 to 0.1%). The chain joins TRBV25-1 to TRBJ1-3; possibly TRBD1 for D (5 bases). The ends were cut back, 6 bases at V and 0 bases at J, with 12 bases in the middle. Per the germline V gene, CDR1 is MGHDK and CDR2 is SYGVNS. This CDR3 has 15 amino acids. The CDR3 sequence is CASSSQGSSGNTIYF. The CDR3 coding sequence is TGTGCCAGCAGCAGTCAGGGCTCCTCTGGAAACACCATATATTTT.

This clonotype is deemed medium-sized (0.01 to 0.1%). V gene TRBV5-4 combines with J gene TRBJ2-7, with D tentatively TRBD2 (6 bases). Germline CDR1 and CDR2: SGHNT and YYREEE (reference sequence). This CDR3 contains 14 residues. The germline V and J ends were trimmed by 0 bases and 5 bases, with 12 bases remaining between them. The CDR3 sequence is CASSLGGGNNEQYF. The CDR3, as DNA: TGTGCCAGCAGCTTGGGCGGAGGGAACAACGAGCAGTACTTC.

By proportion, this clonotype is large. The J gene is TRBJ2-1, the V gene TRBV6-2 or TRBV6-3; 7 nucleotides line up with TRBD2. Germline V gene lookup returns CDR1 MNHEY and CDR2 SVGEGT. The CDR3 consists of 16 residues. With 6 bases clipped from V and 9 bases from J, the junction kept 17 bases outside the gene matches. The CDR3 region has the DNA TGTGCCAGCAGAACGGGATTAGCGGGTATGCTCACTGAGCAGTTCTTC. This codes for CASRTGLAGMLTEQFF.

By share, this clonotype ranks as large. The rearrangement joins TRBV5-4 to TRBJ2-2; TRBD2 agrees at 12 bases. Germline-derived CDR1 and CDR2 are SGHNT and YYREEE (reference sequence). CDR3 length: 16 amino acids. J gave up 6 bases and V 0 bases, and 3 bases lay outside the gene matches. The CDR3 loop is CASSLELAGGPGELFF. CDR3 in DNA: TGTGCCAGCAGCTTGGAACTAGCGGGAGGTCCCGGGGAGCTGTTTTTT.

Within the sample, this clonotype is large. The chain employs TRBV7-8 and TRBJ2-7; 10 nucleotides line up with TRBD1. After removal of 5 bases from V and 5 bases from J, the junction contained 12 bases not matched to a gene. CDR1 and CDR2 (germline): SGHVS, FQNEAQ. The CDR3 is 16 residues long. The chain's CDR3 is CASSQYWTGGSDEQYF. CDR3 sequence (DNA): TGTGCCAGCAGCCAATATTGGACAGGGGGAAGCGACGAGCAGTACTTC.

This clonotype counts as medium-sized. The chain employs TRBV7-9 and TRBJ1-1; D is unresolved. The CDR3 has 15 residues. CDR1 and CDR2 (germline): SEHNR, FQNEAQ (reference sequence). The ends were cut back, 1 base at V and 0 bases at J, with 9 bases in the middle. The CDR3 loop reads CASSLELGMNTEAFF. CDR3 bases: TGTGCCAGCAGCTTAGAGCTGGGGATGAACACTGAAGCTTTCTTT.